The source of this TCR beta chain is a study of cytomegalovirus exposure and HLA in healthy donors. This CDR3 contains 15 residues. The V end was cut by 5 bases, the J end by 4 bases, with 18 bases between. Germline assignment: CDR1 SEHNR and CDR2 FQNEAQ (reference sequence). PCR was performed using 60 Vbeta and 13 Jbeta primers. The protocol was immunoSEQ multiplex PCR, while the TCRdb copy is restricted to in-frame clones and leaves out a portion. The sample holds about 65,000 clones, roughly 60% seen once. The genes are TRBV7-9 and TRBJ2-7; D perhaps matches TRBD1 (7 bases). The sequence derives from a man aged 25-45 years in good health and CMV-seronegative. Material: PBMCs. The CDR3 protein is CASSHREGAGYEQYF. The CDR3 DNA reads TGTGCCAGCAGCCATCGAGAGGGGGCGGGGTACGAGCAGTACTTC.